The 16 T cell receptor beta chains below were found in one sample sequenced in a study of T cell responses to AZD1222 COVID-19 vaccine. Libraries were prepared by immunoSEQ multiplex PCR; TCRdb keeps only in-frame clonotypes and omits some of them. The profile shows more than 35,000 clones, over 80% of them singletons. Sequencing was performed on peripheral blood, taken on day 0 of AZD1222 vaccination. Source of these receptors: an adult in good health.

The chain couples TRBV9 to TRBJ1-3; 8 bases are a match to TRBD1. This CDR3 region has 15 residues. Germline V CDR1 and CDR2: SGDLS, YYNGEE. V shed 2 bases and J 4 bases; nucleotides not matched to a gene: 5. The CDR3 is CASSVQGAAGNTIYF. The CDR3 coding sequence is TGTGCCAGCAGCGTGCAGGGGGCAGCGGGAAACACCATATATTTT.

The chain has TRBV4-3 and TRBJ1-6; D is perhaps TRBD1 (6 bases). V lost 0 bases and J 7 bases, leaving 10 bases between the germline ends. CDR1 LGHNA and CDR2 YSLEER come from the germline V gene. This CDR3 contains 15 residues. CDR3: CASSQDHRVNSPLHF. The DNA of the CDR3 is TGCGCCAGCAGCCAAGACCACAGGGTAAATTCACCCCTCCACTTT.

The chain carries TRBV9 and TRBJ2-2; 7 bases line up with TRBD1. The CDR3 is 15 residues long. CDR1 is SGDLS, CDR2 YYNGEE, per germline. Unmatched junction bases numbered 5, after V lost 0 bases and J lost 6 bases. This chain's CDR3 is CASSVGDRFPGELFF. The CDR3 DNA sequence: TGTGCCAGCAGCGTAGGGGACAGATTCCCCGGGGAGCTGTTTTTT.

The rearrangement links TRBV11-1 to TRBJ2-7, with 7 nucleotides matching TRBD1. Trimming cost V 4 bases and J 6 bases; bases outside gene matches: 3. The germline V gene has CDR1 SGHAT and CDR2 FQDESV (reference sequence). The CDR3 runs to 12 residues. CDR3 DNA sequence: TGTGCCAGCAGCTCAGACAGGGCCGAGCAGTACTTC. This gives the protein CASSSDRAEQYF.

The CDR3 here is CASSPGGRGAGELFF. As DNA, the CDR3 is TGTGCCAGCAGCCCTGGCGGGAGGGGAGCCGGGGAGCTGTTTTTT. This chain connects TRBV28 to TRBJ2-2, with 9 bases aligning to TRBD2. Germline values: CDR1 MDHEN, CDR2 SYDVKM. V shed 6 bases, J shed 6 bases, and the junction held 8 bases outside the gene matches. The CDR3 is made up of 15 amino acids.

This clone showed up just once. The gene calls are TRBV12-3 or TRBV12-4 and TRBJ2-1; possibly TRBD1 for D (6 bases). V was clipped by 7 bases and J by 4 bases, with 11 bases between them. The CDR3 covers 13 residues. In nucleotides, the CDR3 is TGTGCCAGCACCAGGGACACGTACAATGAGCAGTTCTTC. Translating gives CASTRDTYNEQFF.

V usage is TRBV7-2 and J usage is TRBJ2-3; TRBD2 matches at 7 bases. CDR1 and CDR2 (germline): SGHTA, FQGNSA. Unmatched junction bases numbered 5, after V lost 0 bases and J lost 5 bases. The CDR3 length is 15 residues. DNA for the CDR3: TGTGCCAGCAGCTTAGCGGGCGGGGGTGGAGATACGCAGTATTTT. As protein: CASSLAGGGGDTQYF.

This chain links TRBV5-6 with TRBJ1-1; D ambiguous. Germline V gene data show CDR1 as SGHDT and CDR2 as YYEEEE. The CDR3 has 13 residues. V lost 3 bases to trimming and J lost 5 bases, with 11 bases between them. The DNA of the CDR3 is TGTGCCAGCAGCTGGGAGAGCACAACTGAAGCTTTCTTT. Translating gives CASSWESTTEAFF.

The V call is TRBV7-5, the J call TRBJ1-5. TRBV7-5 is a known pseudogene. The CDR3 spans 12 residues. CDR3 protein: CARSFDLVPQHF. CDR3 nucleotides: TGTGCCAGAAGCTTTGATTTGGTTCCCCAGCATTTT.

The rearrangement links TRBV12-3 or TRBV12-4 to TRBJ1-3, with a tentative D call TRBD1 (6 bases). V lost 6 bases and J lost 8, with 8 bases in between. The length of the CDR3 is 11 residues. The CDR3 region is CASSNRDTIYF. In DNA, the CDR3 is TGTGCCAGCAGCAACAGGGACACCATATATTTT.

The chain employs TRBV18 and TRBJ1-6; D gene uncertain. This CDR3 is 17 amino acids long. CDR1 and CDR2 (germline): KGHSH, LQKENI. The germline V and J ends were trimmed by 2 bases and 6 bases, with 17 bases remaining between them. CDR3 DNA: TGTGCCAGCTCACCAGTCACAGCGGACGTGGGTAATTCACCCCTCCACTTT. It codes for CASSPVTADVGNSPLHF.

The chain joins TRBV4-2 to TRBJ2-3; D unclear. This CDR3 region has 15 residues. Germline CDR1 reads LGHNA; CDR2 reads YNFKEQ. V was trimmed by 0 bases and J by 1 base, leaving 8 bases between them. CDR3 DNA: TGTGCCAGCAGCCAAGATGCACAGCGCACAGATACGCAGTATTTT. Residues: CASSQDAQRTDTQYF.

The V gene is TRBV24-1, the J gene TRBJ2-3; D is unresolved. The CDR3 is 14 amino acids. Germline CDR1 is KGHDR and CDR2 is SFDVKD. Trimming cost V 4 bases and J 8 bases, with 15 bases left between them. The CDR3 DNA sequence: TGTGCCACCAGTGAACCTTGGATAACGGCTACGCAGTATTTT. Amino acid sequence: CATSEPWITATQYF.

This clone was seen a handful of times. The CDR3 loop is CASSDGRDEQYF. The CDR3 coding sequence is TGTGCCAGCAGTGACGGCAGGGACGAGCAGTACTTC. The rearrangement joins TRBV2 to TRBJ2-7; D perhaps matches TRBD1 (5 bases). Germline V lookup: CDR1 SNHLY, CDR2 FYNNEI. The CDR3 spans 12 residues. Trimming took 3 bases from V and 5 from J, leaving 8 bases between them.

The rearrangement links TRBV6-1 to TRBJ2-1; D remains ambiguous. The CDR3 is 13 amino acids. Trimming pared 3 bases from V and 2 bases from J, leaving 5 bases between. Germline CDR1 and CDR2: MNHNS and SASEGT. The CDR3 sequence is CASSEQAYNEQFF. Here the CDR3 DNA reads TGTGCCAGCAGTGAGCAGGCCTACAATGAGCAGTTCTTC.

This clone was found once. This chain uses TRBV12-5 with TRBJ2-3; tentative D call: TRBD2 (5 bases). The CDR3 is made up of 15 amino acids. With 7 bases removed from V and 3 bases from J, the gap between germline ends came to 17 bases. Germline V CDR1 and CDR2: LGHNT, FRNRAP. CDR3 region: CASALLEAGTDTQYF. As DNA, the CDR3 is TGTGCTAGTGCTCTACTAGAGGCTGGGACAGATACGCAGTATTTT.